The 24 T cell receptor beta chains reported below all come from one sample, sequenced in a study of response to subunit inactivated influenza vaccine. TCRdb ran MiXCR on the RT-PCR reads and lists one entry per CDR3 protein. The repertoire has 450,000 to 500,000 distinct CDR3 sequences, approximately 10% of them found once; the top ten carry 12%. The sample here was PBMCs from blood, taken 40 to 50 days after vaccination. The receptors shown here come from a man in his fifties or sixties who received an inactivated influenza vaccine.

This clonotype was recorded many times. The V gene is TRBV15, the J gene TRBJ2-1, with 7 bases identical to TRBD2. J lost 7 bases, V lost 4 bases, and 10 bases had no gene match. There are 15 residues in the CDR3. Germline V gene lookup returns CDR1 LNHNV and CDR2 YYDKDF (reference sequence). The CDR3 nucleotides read TGTGCCACCAGCAAACTGGGACTATCCTTAAATGAGCAGTTCTTC. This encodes CATSKLGLSLNEQFF.

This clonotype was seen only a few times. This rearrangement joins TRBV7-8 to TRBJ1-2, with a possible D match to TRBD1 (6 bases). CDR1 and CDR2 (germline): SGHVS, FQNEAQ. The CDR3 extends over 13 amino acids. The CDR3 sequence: CATARQASYGYTF. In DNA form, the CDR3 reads TGTGCGACCGCCCGACAGGCGAGCTATGGCTACACCTTC.

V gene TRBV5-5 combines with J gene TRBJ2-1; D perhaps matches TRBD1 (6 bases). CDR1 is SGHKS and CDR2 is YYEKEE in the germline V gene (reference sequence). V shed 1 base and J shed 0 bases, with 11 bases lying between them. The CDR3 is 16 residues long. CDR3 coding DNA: TGTGCCAGCAGCTTGTTTACAGGGAGCTCCTACAATGAGCAGTTCTTC. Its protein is CASSLFTGSSYNEQFF.

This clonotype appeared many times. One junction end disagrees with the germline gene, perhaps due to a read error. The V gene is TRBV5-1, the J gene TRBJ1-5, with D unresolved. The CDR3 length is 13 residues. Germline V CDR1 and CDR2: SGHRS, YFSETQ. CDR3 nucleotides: TGTGCCAGCAGTTTGGACCTGAATCAGCCCCAGCATTTT. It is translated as CASSLDLNQPQHF.

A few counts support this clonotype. The CDR3 coding sequence is TGTGCCAGCAGTTCCTCTCTTCATACTAGCGGTAAAAGGGATACGCAGTATTTT. Protein product: CASSSSLHTSGKRDTQYF. The J gene is TRBJ2-3, the V gene TRBV12-3 or TRBV12-4, with 8 bases identical to TRBD2. Losses at the gene ends were 4 bases for V and 6 bases for J; bases not matched to a gene: 18. The CDR3 spans 18 residues.

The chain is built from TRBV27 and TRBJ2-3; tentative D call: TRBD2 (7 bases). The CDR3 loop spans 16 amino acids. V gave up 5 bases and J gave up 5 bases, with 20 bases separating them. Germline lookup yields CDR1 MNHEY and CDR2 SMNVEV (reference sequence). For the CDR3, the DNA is TGTGCCAGCAGTCGCTGGGGGCTAGCGGAGTTAGATACGCAGTATTTT. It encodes CASSRWGLAELDTQYF.

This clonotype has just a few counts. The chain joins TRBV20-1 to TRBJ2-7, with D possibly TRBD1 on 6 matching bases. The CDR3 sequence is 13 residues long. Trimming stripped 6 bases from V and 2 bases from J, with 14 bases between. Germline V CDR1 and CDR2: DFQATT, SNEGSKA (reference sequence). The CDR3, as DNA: TGCAGTGCCACCCAGGGGCGACCCTACGAGCAGTACTTC. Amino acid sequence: CSATQGRPYEQYF.

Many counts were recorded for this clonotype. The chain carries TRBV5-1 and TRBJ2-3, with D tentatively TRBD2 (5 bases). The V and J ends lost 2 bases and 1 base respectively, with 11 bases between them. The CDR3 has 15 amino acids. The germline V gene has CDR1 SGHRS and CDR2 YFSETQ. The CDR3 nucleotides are TGCGCCAGCAGCTTTCTGGGGAGACGCACAGATACGCAGTATTTT. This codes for CASSFLGRRTDTQYF.

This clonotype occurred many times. The CDR3 spells CSARGQGSTGELFF. Here the CDR3 DNA reads TGCAGTGCTAGAGGGCAGGGGTCCACCGGGGAGCTGTTTTTT. V usage is TRBV20-1 and J usage is TRBJ2-2; a weak D match, TRBD1 (6 bases). The CDR3 extends over 14 amino acids. Germline CDR1 reads DFQATT; CDR2 reads SNEGSKA (reference sequence). V was pared by 1 base and J by 4 bases, with 10 bases between.

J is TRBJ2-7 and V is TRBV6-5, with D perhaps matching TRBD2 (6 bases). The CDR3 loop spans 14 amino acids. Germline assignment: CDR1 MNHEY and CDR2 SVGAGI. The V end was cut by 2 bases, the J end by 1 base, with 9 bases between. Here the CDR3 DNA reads TGTGCCAGCAGTTACAGGGGAGGTTCCTACGAGCAGTACTTC. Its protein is CASSYRGGSYEQYF.

The CDR3 spells CASSQLVIETQYF. In DNA form, the CDR3 reads TGTGCCAGCAGCCAACTAGTTATAGAGACCCAGTACTTC. V gene TRBV7-2 combines with J gene TRBJ2-5; TRBD2 is a possible D gene (5 bases). CDR3 length: 13 amino acids. Trimming cost V 5 bases and J 4 bases, with 11 bases left between them. Germline V CDR1 and CDR2: SGHTA, FQGNSA.

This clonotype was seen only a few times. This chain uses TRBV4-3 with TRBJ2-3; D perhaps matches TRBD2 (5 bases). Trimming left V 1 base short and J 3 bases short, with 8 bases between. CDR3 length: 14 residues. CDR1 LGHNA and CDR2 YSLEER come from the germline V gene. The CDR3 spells CASSQGEGTDTQYF. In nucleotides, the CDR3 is TGCGCCAGCAGCCAAGGAGAGGGTACAGATACGCAGTATTTT.

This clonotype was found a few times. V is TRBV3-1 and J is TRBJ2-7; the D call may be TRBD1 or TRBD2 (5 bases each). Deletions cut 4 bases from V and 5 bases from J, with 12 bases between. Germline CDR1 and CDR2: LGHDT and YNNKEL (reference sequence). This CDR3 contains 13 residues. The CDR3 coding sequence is TGTGCCAGCAGCCTGGCGATGGGGGACGAGCAGTACTTC. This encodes CASSLAMGDEQYF.

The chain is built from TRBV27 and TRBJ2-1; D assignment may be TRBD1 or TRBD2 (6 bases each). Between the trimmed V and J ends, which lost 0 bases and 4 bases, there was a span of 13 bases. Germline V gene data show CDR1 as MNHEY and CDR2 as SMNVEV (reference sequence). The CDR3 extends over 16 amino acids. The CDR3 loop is CASSLSDSGLYNEQFF. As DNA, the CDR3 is TGTGCCAGCAGTTTATCGGACAGCGGGCTATACAATGAGCAGTTCTTC.

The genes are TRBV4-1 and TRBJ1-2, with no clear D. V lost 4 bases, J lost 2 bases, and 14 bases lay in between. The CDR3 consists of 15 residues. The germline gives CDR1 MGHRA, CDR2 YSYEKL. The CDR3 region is CASSPFYLGNYGYTF. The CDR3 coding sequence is TGCGCCAGCAGCCCCTTTTATTTAGGGAACTATGGCTACACCTTC.

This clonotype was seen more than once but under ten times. CDR3 DNA sequence: TGTGCCAGCAGCTTAACGACACCGAACACCGGGGAGCTGTTTTTT. Translating gives CASSLTTPNTGELFF. This sequence joins TRBV7-3 and TRBJ2-2; no reliable D call. Trimming took 0 bases from V and 0 from J, leaving 5 bases between them. Germline CDR1 reads SGHTA; CDR2 reads FQGTGA. The CDR3 totals 15 residues.

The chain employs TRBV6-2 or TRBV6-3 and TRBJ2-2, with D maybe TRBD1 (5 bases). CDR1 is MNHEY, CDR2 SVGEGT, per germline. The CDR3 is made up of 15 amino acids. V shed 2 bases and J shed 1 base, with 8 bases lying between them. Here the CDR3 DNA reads TGTGCCAGCAGTTACACTACAGGGAACACCGGGGAGCTGTTTTTT. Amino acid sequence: CASSYTTGNTGELFF.

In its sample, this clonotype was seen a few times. The CDR3 reads CSAQAGTSGPEQFF. The CDR3, as DNA: TGCAGTGCGCAAGCCGGGACTAGCGGACCAGAGCAGTTCTTC. The rearrangement links TRBV20-1 to TRBJ2-1; 11 positions agree with TRBD2. V was pared by 6 bases and J by 10 bases, with 11 bases of the junction left unmatched. Germline CDR1 is DFQATT and CDR2 is SNEGSKA (reference sequence). The CDR3 runs to 14 residues.

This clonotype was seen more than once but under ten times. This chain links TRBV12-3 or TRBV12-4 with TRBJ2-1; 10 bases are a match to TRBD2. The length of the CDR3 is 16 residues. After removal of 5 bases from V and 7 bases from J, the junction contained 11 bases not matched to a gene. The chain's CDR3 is CASSLPAGGPGNEQFF. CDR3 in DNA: TGTGCCAGCAGTCTGCCAGCGGGGGGGCCGGGGAATGAGCAGTTCTTC.

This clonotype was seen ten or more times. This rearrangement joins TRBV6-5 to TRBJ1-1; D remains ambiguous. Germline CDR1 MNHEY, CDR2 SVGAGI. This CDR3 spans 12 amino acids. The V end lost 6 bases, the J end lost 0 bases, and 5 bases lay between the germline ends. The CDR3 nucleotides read TGTGCCAGCAGACAAGTGAACACTGAAGCTTTCTTT. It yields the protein CASRQVNTEAFF.

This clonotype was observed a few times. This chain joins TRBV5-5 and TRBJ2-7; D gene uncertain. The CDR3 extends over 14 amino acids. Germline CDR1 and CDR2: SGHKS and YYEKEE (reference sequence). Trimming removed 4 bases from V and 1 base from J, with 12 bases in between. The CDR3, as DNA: TGTGCCAGCAGCAGAGTGGACGGATCCTACGAGCAGTACTTC. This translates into CASSRVDGSYEQYF.

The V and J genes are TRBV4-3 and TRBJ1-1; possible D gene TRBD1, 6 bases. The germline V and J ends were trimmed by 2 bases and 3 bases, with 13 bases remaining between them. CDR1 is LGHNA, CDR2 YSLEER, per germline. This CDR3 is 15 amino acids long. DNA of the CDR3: TGCGCCAGCAGCCAACTACAGGGAATGCACACTGAAGCTTTCTTT. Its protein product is CASSQLQGMHTEAFF.

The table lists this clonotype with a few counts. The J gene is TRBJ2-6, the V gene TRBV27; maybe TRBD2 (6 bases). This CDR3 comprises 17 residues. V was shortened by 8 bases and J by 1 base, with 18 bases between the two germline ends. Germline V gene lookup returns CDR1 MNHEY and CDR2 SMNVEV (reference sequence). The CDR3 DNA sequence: TGTGCCAGCGGCGGAGGGGTGGCAATATCTGGGGCCAACGTCCTGACTTTC. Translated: CASGGGVAISGANVLTF. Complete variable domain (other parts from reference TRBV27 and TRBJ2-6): EAQVTQNPRYLITVTGKKLTVTCSQNMNHEYMSWYRQDPGLGLRQIYYSMNVEVTDKGDVPEGYKVSRKEKRNFPLILESPSPNQTSLYFCASGGGVAISGANVLTFGAGSRLTVL.

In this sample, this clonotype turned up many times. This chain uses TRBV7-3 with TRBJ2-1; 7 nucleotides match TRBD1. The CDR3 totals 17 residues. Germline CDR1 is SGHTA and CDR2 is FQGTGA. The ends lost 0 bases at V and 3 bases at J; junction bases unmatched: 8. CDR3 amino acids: CASSLTPTGDLYNEQFF. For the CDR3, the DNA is TGTGCCAGCAGCTTAACCCCAACAGGGGACCTCTACAATGAGCAGTTCTTC.